This T cell receptor beta chain comes out of a study of CD8+ T cells in alopecia areata. Study details: Twice a day, 5 to 10 mg of oral tofacitinib was administered to treated patients. General observations from the study: A great number of expanded lesional clones endured in scalp and blood during tofacitinib.

The sample's treatment: oral pan-JAK inhibitor, 5-10 mg twice daily. Alopecia areata patients gave lesional scalp punch biopsies and peripheral blood samples. Sequencing used cDNA as its template, made by extracting RNA and reverse transcribing it. Libraries were prepared by immunoSEQ multiplex PCR; TCRdb keeps only in-frame clonotypes and omits some of them. The sample carries 180,000 or so clones, roughly 63% recorded once. As for this clone: Antigen specificity is unknown.

The germline gives CDR1 ENHRY, CDR2 SYGVKD. The germline V and J ends were trimmed by 3 bases and 2 bases, with 9 bases remaining between them. CDR3 length: 14 residues. The specimen was CD4+ T cells sorted from blood, collected at approximately week 60, from a patient treated with tofacitinib. The receptor was isolated from a human donor with alopecia areata. V and J are TRBV10-3 and TRBJ2-3, with D tentatively TRBD1 (6 bases). The CDR3 DNA is TGTGCCATCAGTGACAGGGGAGACACAGATACGCAGTATTTT. As protein: CAISDRGDTDTQYF.